The sequence of this TCR beta chain was determined in a study of shared clonotypes between healthy human individuals (dated by TCRdb to the early 2020s). Background on the whole study: A couple of women and a few men aged 18 to 49 years were included in the cohort. Each donor's leukapheresis produced roughly between about 0.9 and 9.5 billion PBMCs. For each donor, CD4 naive and CD4 memory were each given three plates, CD8 naive was given two plates, and CD8 memory was given one plate. Blood TCR repertoires of roughly five healthy adults were deeply sequenced to estimate repertoire size and the extent of clonotype sharing between individuals. To increase sequencing depth and limit assay-specific biases, TCR repertoire library preparation and sequencing were carried out by different laboratories using diverse techniques.

TCR CDR3 regions were amplified from genomic DNA by multiplex PCR using the deep immunoSEQ assay. Genomic DNA extracted from each cell subset was distributed evenly over all wells of several immunoSEQ 96-well plates, and each plate served as one replicate. For sorted subsets, approximately 200 ng of genomic DNA, equivalent to tens of thousands of T cell genomes, went into each replicate PCR. The purified libraries were quantified using a Qubit 3.0 fluorometer, sized with a Bioanalyzer 2100, and then quantified again using the KAPA Library Quantification kit. Each immunoSEQ 96-well plate was sequenced on its own single-read 150-cycle Illumina NextSeq 550 flow cell. In the original analysis: The immunoSEQ output contained only junctional sequences without quality scores, so filtering could not match that applied to full-length reads. Sequences were annotated with PyIR, a Python wrapper for IgBLAST v1.9, using IMGT germline references to assign V/J genes and CDR3. Reads were filtered out if the reads had weak V/J assignments (E-value above 1e-6), no CDR3, stop codons, out-of-frame junctions, or ambiguous translated residues. A V3J clonotype was defined by an identical inferred V gene, J gene, and CDR3 amino acid sequence. Percentage overlap between repertoires was computed as shared unique clonotypes divided by the size of the smaller repertoire. Repertoire richness was assessed with RTK rarefaction, the Chao1 estimator, and Recon v2.1 estimates of unobserved clonotypes. Generation probabilities for all TCRbeta clonotypes obtained by the gDNA method from four donors were computed using OLGA. TCRdb retrieved this table from immuneACCESS and kept in-frame rearrangements only. Not all clones are present; in checked studies, unresolved V genes account for under half, and no reason is known for the remainder. V, J and clone size derive from that table, while D and trimming were established from the DNA sequence. The sample table holds some 2,500,000 clones, of which approximately 94% were seen once. The ten largest make up 0.36% of the sample.

V gives up 4 bases and J gives up 5 bases, and the segment between their germline ends measures 5 bases. Measured from the cysteine to the phenylalanine, the CDR3 is 11 residues long. CDR3 DNA only is kept here, 33 bases in frame from base 1. Reading the germline V gene (reference sequence) gives CDR1 MNHEY and CDR2 SMNVEV. Overall study outcomes, separate from this receptor: Based on pairwise subsampling, the degree of clonotype sharing among donors was expected to be affected by sequencing depth. Compared with non-shared clonotypes, clonotypes shared by all four sorted-subset donors had higher generation probabilities. The genetic and exposure-history diversity represented was limited by the small number of donors. When a handful of donors were compared, the shared fraction of clonotypes was around 5.1% for naive CD4, about 4% for naive CD8, 2.3% for memory CD4, and less than 0.5% for memory CD8. Estimated clonotype richness was generally larger for naive than for memory subsets. Incomplete sequencing was indicated by rarefaction of sorted-subset datasets, despite the large sequencing depth. Only blood was sampled, and tissue TCR repertoires likely differ from those in blood.

On this clone itself: Its target antigen remains unknown. No qualities accompany the bases; no much larger clone lies one base away.

Healthy HIV-negative adults with no recently reported acute infections or vaccinations were included as donors. Every donor was a Caucasian adult living in Nashville, Tennessee, USA. CD4+ T cells were enriched by magnetic negative selection, after which naive cells were positively selected on CD45RA and the negative fraction was taken as the memory subset. Blood was collected by leukapheresis, and PBMCs were isolated by Ficoll-Histopaque density gradient centrifugation and then cryopreserved in liquid nitrogen vapor phase. Analytical flow cytometry was used to check the purity and quantity of every magnetically sorted T cell population. Genomic DNA was isolated from every sorted fraction and measured by UV absorbance on a Nanodrop 2000c.

This TCR was recovered from a man aged 18 to 30 in good health. Some clones in this sample may be carry-over from other donors' samples. Sequenced: naive CD4+ T cells from PBMCs. The sample's cell subset or site label, decoded: CD45RA+ positively selected. Here the chain combines TRBV27 and TRBJ1-2, with no D gene named confidently. This receptor carries the CDR3 CASSSNYGYTF. The nucleotide sequence reads as follows: TGTGCCAGCAGTTCCAATTATGGCTACACCTTC.